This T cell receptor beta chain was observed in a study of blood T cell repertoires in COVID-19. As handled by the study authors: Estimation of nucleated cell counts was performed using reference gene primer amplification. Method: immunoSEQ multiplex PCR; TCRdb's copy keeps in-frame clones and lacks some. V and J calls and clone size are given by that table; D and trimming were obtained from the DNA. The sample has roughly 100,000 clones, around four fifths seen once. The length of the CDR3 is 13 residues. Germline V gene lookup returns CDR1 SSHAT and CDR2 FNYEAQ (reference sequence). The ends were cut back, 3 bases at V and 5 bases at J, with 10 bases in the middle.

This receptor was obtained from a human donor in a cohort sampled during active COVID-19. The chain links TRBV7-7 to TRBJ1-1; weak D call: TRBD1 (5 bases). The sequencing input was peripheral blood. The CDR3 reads CASSLGRETEAFF. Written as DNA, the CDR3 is TGTGCCAGCAGCTTGGGGCGAGAGACTGAAGCTTTCTTT.